Here is one TCR beta chain with its context. The CDR3 is 15 amino acids. CDR1 SNHLY and CDR2 FYNNEI come from the germline V gene. J was trimmed by 0 bases and V by 6 bases; bases with no gene match: 3. These data come from a study of blood T cell repertoires in COVID-19. Clones were sequenced by immunoSEQ multiplex PCR, and TCRdb holds only the in-frame ones, with some missing. Here the sample spans about 130,000 clones, about 88% being singletons. The chain is built from TRBV2 and TRBJ2-2, with 8 bases identical to TRBD2. The material sequenced was peripheral blood. This TCR was recovered from a woman over 75 with acute or convalescent COVID-19. CDR3 sequence reads: CASSPGLANTGELFF. As DNA, the CDR3 is TGTGCCAGCAGCCCGGGACTAGCGAACACCGGGGAGCTGTTTTTT.